Listed below are T cell receptor beta chains from one sample, sequenced in a study of beta chain features in type 1 diabetes. Some clones are missing from TCRdb's copy, which holds only in-frame ones; the method was immunoSEQ multiplex PCR. Of 450,000 to 600,000 clones detected, approximately 30% appear once; the ten largest clones hold around 0.065%. The sequenced sample was naive CD4+ T cells from blood. The receptors derive from a young man in good health. Both conserved end residues are part of each CDR3. Each record gives: CDR3 DNA, CDR3 protein, V gene, D gene, clone size, J gene. The D gene is left open where the match is weak. Clone sizes are given selectively: once, few, many, or a class where the clone is expanded.

cdr3_nt: TGTGCCAGCAGTCAGGAACCCAATCAGCCCCAGCATTTT
cdr3_aa: CASSQEPNQPQHF
v_call: TRBV2
d_call: NA
clone_size: NA
j_call: TRBJ1-5

cdr3_nt: TGTGCCAGCTCACCACCGGGACAGGGGGGCTACGAGCAGTACTTC
cdr3_aa: CASSPPGQGGYEQYF
v_call: TRBV18
d_call: TRBD1
clone_size: NA
j_call: TRBJ2-7

cdr3_nt: TGTGCCAGCACCTACGGAGCAGATACGCAGTATTTT
cdr3_aa: CASTYGADTQYF
v_call: TRBV2
d_call: NA
clone_size: NA
j_call: TRBJ2-3

cdr3_nt: TGCAGCGTTGGGGCCGGCGGGACTGGGGCCAACGTCCTGACTTTC
cdr3_aa: CSVGAGGTGANVLTF
v_call: TRBV29-1
d_call: NA
clone_size: few
j_call: TRBJ2-6

cdr3_nt: TGTGCCTGGAGTGGGTGGGCCGTGGCTGAAAAACTGTTTTTT
cdr3_aa: CAWSGWAVAEKLFF
v_call: TRBV30
d_call: NA
clone_size: few
j_call: TRBJ1-4

cdr3_nt: TGTGCCAGCAGTTTAGAAGGGTACGAGCAGTACTTC
cdr3_aa: CASSLEGYEQYF
v_call: TRBV28
d_call: NA
clone_size: few
j_call: TRBJ2-7

cdr3_nt: TGTGCCTGGAGTACACGACAGGGACTTTACAATGAGCAGTTCTTC
cdr3_aa: CAWSTRQGLYNEQFF
v_call: TRBV30
d_call: NA
clone_size: few
j_call: TRBJ2-1

cdr3_nt: TGTGCCACCAGCAGAGATCAGGGAGATCAGCCCCAGCATTTT
cdr3_aa: CATSRDQGDQPQHF
v_call: TRBV15
d_call: NA
clone_size: NA
j_call: TRBJ1-5

cdr3_nt: TGTGCCAGCAGCGCTCGACTAGCGGGAGGGGGCACAGATACGCAGTATTTT
cdr3_aa: CASSARLAGGGTDTQYF
v_call: TRBV9
d_call: TRBD2
clone_size: few
j_call: TRBJ2-3

cdr3_nt: TGCAGCGACAGGACTGTCACAGATACGCAGTATTTT
cdr3_aa: CSDRTVTDTQYF
v_call: TRBV29-1
d_call: NA
clone_size: NA
j_call: TRBJ2-3

cdr3_nt: TGTGCCACCAGCAGAGATGCCGGTCGGACCCAAGAGACCCAGTACTTC
cdr3_aa: CATSRDAGRTQETQYF
v_call: TRBV15
d_call: NA
clone_size: NA
j_call: TRBJ2-5

cdr3_nt: TGTGCCAGCAGCTCCGGATACATTCAGTACTTC
cdr3_aa: CASSSGYIQYF
v_call: TRBV7-2
d_call: NA
clone_size: few
j_call: TRBJ2-4

cdr3_nt: TGCAGCGTTGTTGACGCGCCACCCAACACTGAAGCTTTCTTT
cdr3_aa: CSVVDAPPNTEAFF
v_call: TRBV29-1
d_call: NA
clone_size: few
j_call: TRBJ1-1

cdr3_nt: TGTGCCAGCAGCTCTAGAGAATCCGTTCAGTACTTC
cdr3_aa: CASSSRESVQYF
v_call: TRBV11-2
d_call: NA
clone_size: few
j_call: TRBJ2-4

cdr3_nt: TGCAGCGTCAAAGGGACTAGTGTCTACAATGAGCAGTTCTTC
cdr3_aa: CSVKGTSVYNEQFF
v_call: TRBV29-1
d_call: TRBD2
clone_size: NA
j_call: TRBJ2-1

cdr3_nt: TGTGCCTGGAGTGTACCCTTTAGGGGAAGAGCCTACGAGCAGTACTTC
cdr3_aa: CAWSVPFRGRAYEQYF
v_call: TRBV30
d_call: NA
clone_size: NA
j_call: TRBJ2-7

cdr3_nt: TGTGCCAGCAGGGACCCGCGCTCCTACAATGAGCAGTTCTTC
cdr3_aa: CASRDPRSYNEQFF
v_call: TRBV7-2
d_call: NA
clone_size: few
j_call: TRBJ2-1

cdr3_nt: TGTGCCAGCAGCGTCGCCGAAAACATTCAGTACTTC
cdr3_aa: CASSVAENIQYF
v_call: TRBV5-4
d_call: NA
clone_size: NA
j_call: TRBJ2-4

cdr3_nt: TGCAGCGTTGTGCAGGGGGCATACGAGCAGTACTTC
cdr3_aa: CSVVQGAYEQYF
v_call: TRBV29-1
d_call: TRBD1
clone_size: few
j_call: TRBJ2-7

cdr3_nt: TGTGCCTGGAGTGTAGACCTAGCGGGAGGATCCAATGAGCAGTTCTTC
cdr3_aa: CAWSVDLAGGSNEQFF
v_call: TRBV30
d_call: TRBD2
clone_size: few
j_call: TRBJ2-1

cdr3_nt: TGTGCCAGCAGTGATGGGACAGGGGAAGCTTTCTTT
cdr3_aa: CASSDGTGEAFF
v_call: TRBV6-1
d_call: TRBD1
clone_size: few
j_call: TRBJ1-1

cdr3_nt: TGTGCCAGCAGTCTTCAGGACGCCAATGAGCAGTTCTTC
cdr3_aa: CASSLQDANEQFF
v_call: TRBV27
d_call: NA
clone_size: NA
j_call: TRBJ2-1

cdr3_nt: TGTGCCTGGAAAGGGACAGGGCCCTATAGCAATCAGCCCCAGCATTTT
cdr3_aa: CAWKGTGPYSNQPQHF
v_call: TRBV30
d_call: TRBD1
clone_size: few
j_call: TRBJ1-5

cdr3_nt: TGTGCCAGCAGCTTATTTGCGGGAGTAGAGACCCAGTACTTC
cdr3_aa: CASSLFAGVETQYF
v_call: TRBV11-3
d_call: TRBD2
clone_size: NA
j_call: TRBJ2-5

cdr3_nt: TGCGCCAGCAGCCCTACTAGCGGAGGGGCCTACAATGAGCAGTTCTTC
cdr3_aa: CASSPTSGGAYNEQFF
v_call: TRBV5-1
d_call: TRBD2
clone_size: NA
j_call: TRBJ2-1

cdr3_nt: TGTGCCTGGAGTGCCCGACAGCAGCACTATGGCTACACCTTC
cdr3_aa: CAWSARQQHYGYTF
v_call: TRBV30
d_call: NA
clone_size: NA
j_call: TRBJ1-2

cdr3_nt: TGTGCCTGGAGACATACAGGGGAGAACACTGAAGCTTTCTTT
cdr3_aa: CAWRHTGENTEAFF
v_call: TRBV30
d_call: TRBD1
clone_size: NA
j_call: TRBJ1-1

cdr3_nt: TGTGCCAGCAGCCCGCCGGAGGGTGAGCAGTTCTTC
cdr3_aa: CASSPPEGEQFF
v_call: TRBV7-7
d_call: NA
clone_size: NA
j_call: TRBJ2-1

cdr3_nt: TGTGCCAGCACAATAACTAGCGCCTCCTACGAGCAGTACTTC
cdr3_aa: CASTITSASYEQYF
v_call: TRBV21-1
d_call: NA
clone_size: few
j_call: TRBJ2-7

cdr3_nt: TGTGCCAGCAGCGCGTACGGGACAGAGAACACCGGGGAGCTGTTTTTT
cdr3_aa: CASSAYGTENTGELFF
v_call: TRBV9
d_call: TRBD1
clone_size: few
j_call: TRBJ2-2

cdr3_nt: TGCGCCAGCAGTCCCCACAGCCAAGAGACCCAGTACTTC
cdr3_aa: CASSPHSQETQYF
v_call: TRBV5-1
d_call: NA
clone_size: few
j_call: TRBJ2-5

cdr3_nt: TGCGCCAGCAGCTTATTTTCCAGCGGGAGTTCCGGAGATACGCAGTATTTT
cdr3_aa: CASSLFSSGSSGDTQYF
v_call: TRBV5-1
d_call: TRBD2
clone_size: few
j_call: TRBJ2-3

cdr3_nt: TGTGCCTGGACGCGACCCGGGGAGCTGTTTTTT
cdr3_aa: CAWTRPGELFF
v_call: TRBV30
d_call: NA
clone_size: NA
j_call: TRBJ2-2

cdr3_nt: TGTGCCAGCAGCCAAAGGCGGACTGAAACCTACAATGAGCAGTTCTTC
cdr3_aa: CASSQRRTETYNEQFF
v_call: TRBV7-8
d_call: NA
clone_size: few
j_call: TRBJ2-1

cdr3_nt: TGTGCCAGCAGCTCGTCCGGCTGGGGGGAGACCCAGTACTTC
cdr3_aa: CASSSSGWGETQYF
v_call: TRBV7-8
d_call: NA
clone_size: few
j_call: TRBJ2-5

cdr3_nt: TGTGCCATCAGTGCCCCGGGACTAGCGGGAGCAGATACGCAGTATTTT
cdr3_aa: CAISAPGLAGADTQYF
v_call: TRBV10-3
d_call: TRBD2
clone_size: NA
j_call: TRBJ2-3

cdr3_nt: TGCGCCAGCAGCTTGGCCGCTAGCGGGAGCGGCGCGCAGTATTTT
cdr3_aa: CASSLAASGSGAQYF
v_call: TRBV5-1
d_call: TRBD2
clone_size: NA
j_call: TRBJ2-3

cdr3_nt: TGCAGCGTGAGGTTGACAGGGATGTACGAGCAGTACTTC
cdr3_aa: CSVRLTGMYEQYF
v_call: TRBV29-1
d_call: TRBD1
clone_size: few
j_call: TRBJ2-7

cdr3_nt: TGTGCCAGCAGCTTAGCTGCACAGGGGGGGAACACTGAAGCTTTCTTT
cdr3_aa: CASSLAAQGGNTEAFF
v_call: TRBV5-5
d_call: TRBD1
clone_size: NA
j_call: TRBJ1-1

cdr3_nt: TGTGCCTGGAGTCCGGACAGGGTCCACGAGCAGTACTTC
cdr3_aa: CAWSPDRVHEQYF
v_call: TRBV30
d_call: TRBD1
clone_size: NA
j_call: TRBJ2-7

cdr3_nt: TGCAGTGCTACAGATAACTATGGCTACACCTTC
cdr3_aa: CSATDNYGYTF
v_call: TRBV20-1
d_call: NA
clone_size: NA
j_call: TRBJ1-2

cdr3_nt: TGTGCCAGCAGCCGGGGACTAGCGGGTCACGAGCAGTACTTC
cdr3_aa: CASSRGLAGHEQYF
v_call: TRBV13
d_call: TRBD2
clone_size: few
j_call: TRBJ2-7

cdr3_nt: TGTGCCTGGAGGGCTCCAGCTAGCACAGATACGCAGTATTTT
cdr3_aa: CAWRAPASTDTQYF
v_call: TRBV30
d_call: NA
clone_size: NA
j_call: TRBJ2-3

cdr3_nt: TGTGCCAGCGCGCGTCTCCCGGGGGAAGAGACCCAGTACTTC
cdr3_aa: CASARLPGEETQYF
v_call: TRBV9
d_call: NA
clone_size: few
j_call: TRBJ2-5

cdr3_nt: TGTGCCTGGAGTAGTATAGGGTACGAGCAGTACTTC
cdr3_aa: CAWSSIGYEQYF
v_call: TRBV30
d_call: NA
clone_size: few
j_call: TRBJ2-7

cdr3_nt: TGTGCCAGCAGCCAAGATCTACAGACGGATATTCCGTACAATGAGCAGTTCTTC
cdr3_aa: CASSQDLQTDIPYNEQFF
v_call: TRBV4-2
d_call: NA
clone_size: few
j_call: TRBJ2-1

cdr3_nt: TGTGCCAGCAGCTTGGGACACCGTCAGCCCCAGCATTTT
cdr3_aa: CASSLGHRQPQHF
v_call: TRBV7-9
d_call: NA
clone_size: NA
j_call: TRBJ1-5

cdr3_nt: TGTGCCTGGAGTGTCAGCCTTAGCAATCAGCCCCAGCATTTT
cdr3_aa: CAWSVSLSNQPQHF
v_call: TRBV30
d_call: NA
clone_size: NA
j_call: TRBJ1-5

cdr3_nt: TGCAGTGCATTGAGGGAGACCCAGTACTTC
cdr3_aa: CSALRETQYF
v_call: TRBV20-1
d_call: NA
clone_size: NA
j_call: TRBJ2-5

cdr3_nt: TGTGCCTGGAACCCGGGACAGGCGATGAACACTGAAGCTTTCTTT
cdr3_aa: CAWNPGQAMNTEAFF
v_call: TRBV30
d_call: TRBD1
clone_size: NA
j_call: TRBJ1-1

cdr3_nt: TGTGCCAGCTCACCCCGACAGGGGAGCACAGATACGCAGTATTTT
cdr3_aa: CASSPRQGSTDTQYF
v_call: TRBV18
d_call: TRBD1
clone_size: few
j_call: TRBJ2-3

cdr3_nt: TGTGCCTGGGGGAGGGGACAGCGGACCTACCAAGAGACCCAGTACTTC
cdr3_aa: CAWGRGQRTYQETQYF
v_call: TRBV30
d_call: NA
clone_size: NA
j_call: TRBJ2-5

cdr3_nt: TGCGCCAGCAGCCAAGTGTGGGGACAGCCCCAGCATTTT
cdr3_aa: CASSQVWGQPQHF
v_call: TRBV4-1
d_call: NA
clone_size: few
j_call: TRBJ1-5

cdr3_nt: TGTGCCAGCAGCGTAGGAAGGGGCGCGAACACCGGGGAGCTGTTTTTT
cdr3_aa: CASSVGRGANTGELFF
v_call: TRBV9
d_call: NA
clone_size: NA
j_call: TRBJ2-2